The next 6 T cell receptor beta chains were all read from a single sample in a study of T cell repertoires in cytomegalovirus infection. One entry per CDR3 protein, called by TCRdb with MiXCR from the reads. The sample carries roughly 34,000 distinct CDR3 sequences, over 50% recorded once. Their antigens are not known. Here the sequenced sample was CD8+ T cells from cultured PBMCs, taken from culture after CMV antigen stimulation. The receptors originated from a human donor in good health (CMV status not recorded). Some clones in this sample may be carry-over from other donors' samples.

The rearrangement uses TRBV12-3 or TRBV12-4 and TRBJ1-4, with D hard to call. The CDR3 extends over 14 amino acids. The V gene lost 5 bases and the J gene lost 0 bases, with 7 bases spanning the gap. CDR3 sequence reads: CASSDAATNEKLFF. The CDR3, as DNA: TGTGCCAGCAGTGACGCTGCAACTAATGAAAAACTGTTTTTT.

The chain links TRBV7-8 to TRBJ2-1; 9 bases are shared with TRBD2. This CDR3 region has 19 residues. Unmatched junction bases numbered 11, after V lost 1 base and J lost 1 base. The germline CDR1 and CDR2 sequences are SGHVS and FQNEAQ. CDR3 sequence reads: CASSLVGREGPSSYNEQFF. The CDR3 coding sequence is TGTGCCAGCAGCTTAGTAGGGCGGGAGGGTCCTAGTTCCTACAATGAGCAGTTCTTC.

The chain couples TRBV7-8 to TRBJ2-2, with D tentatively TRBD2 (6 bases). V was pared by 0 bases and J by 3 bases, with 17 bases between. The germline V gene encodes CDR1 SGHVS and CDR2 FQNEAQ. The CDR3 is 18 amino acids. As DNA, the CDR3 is TGTGCCAGCAGCTTAGCCCCGGAGGGAAGCGAGGACACCGGGGAGCTGTTTTTT. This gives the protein CASSLAPEGSEDTGELFF.

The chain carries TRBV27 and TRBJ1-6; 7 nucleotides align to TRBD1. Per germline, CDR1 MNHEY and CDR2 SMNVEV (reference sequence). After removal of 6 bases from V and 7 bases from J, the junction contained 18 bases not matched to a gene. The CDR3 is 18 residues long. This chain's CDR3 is CASRLPNRGSLENSPLHF. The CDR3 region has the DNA TGTGCCAGCAGACTCCCCAACAGGGGTTCTTTGGAGAATTCACCCCTCCACTTT.

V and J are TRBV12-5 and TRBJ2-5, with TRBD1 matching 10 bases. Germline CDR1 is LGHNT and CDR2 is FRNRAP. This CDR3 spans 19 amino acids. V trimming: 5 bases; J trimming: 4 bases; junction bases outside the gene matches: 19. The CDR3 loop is CASGRRDRGYDGGVETQYF. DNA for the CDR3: TGTGCTAGTGGTCGCCGGGACAGGGGCTACGATGGAGGAGTAGAGACCCAGTACTTC.

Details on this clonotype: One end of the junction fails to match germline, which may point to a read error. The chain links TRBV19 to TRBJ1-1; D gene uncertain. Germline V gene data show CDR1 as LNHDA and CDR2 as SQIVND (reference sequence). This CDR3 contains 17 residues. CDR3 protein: CASSIGFGNSMNTESFF. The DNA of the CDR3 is TGTGCCAGTAGTATAGGGTTTGGGAACAGCATGAACACTGAATCTTTCTTT. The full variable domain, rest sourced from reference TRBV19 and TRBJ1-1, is DGGITQSPKYLFRKEGQNVTLSCEQNLNHDAMYWYRQDPGQGLRLIYYSQIVNDFQKGDIAEGYSVSREKKESFPLTVTSAQKNPTAFYLCASSIGFGNSMNTESFFGQGTRLTVV.